The sequence of this T cell receptor (beta chain) was determined in a study of OX40 agonist ivuxolimab in advanced cancers. Study context: Ivuxolimab was administered intravenously to patients at 0.01 to 10 mg/kg every 2 weeks. Averaging roughly 60 years in age, with a range of roughly 23 to 85, the cohort was 80% to 90% male. Notes on the study in general: At 0.1 to 3.0 mg/kg, CD4+ and CD8+ blood T cells expanded clonally by week 6.

This CDR3 has 13 amino acids. CDR1 is MNHEY and CDR2 is SVGAGI in the germline V gene. The germline V and J ends were trimmed by 5 bases and 2 bases, with 9 bases remaining between them. This clone occurred once. The antigen remains undetermined. TCRdb keeps only in-frame clones here, not all; method: immunoSEQ multiplex PCR. The sample lists approximately 33,000 clones; more than 85% were seen once. This chain links TRBV6-5 with TRBJ2-5; TRBD1 is a possible D gene (6 bases). The source was CD4+ or CD8+ T cells sorted from blood, collected in a trial of the OX40 agonist ivuxolimab. This TCR was recovered from an adult with an advanced solid tumor such as melanoma, head and neck, liver or kidney cancer. This chain's CDR3 is CASSRTAQETQYF. The CDR3 bases are TGTGCCAGCAGTCGGACAGCACAAGAGACCCAGTACTTC.